The present entry profiles one T cell receptor beta chain with its context. Other nucleotide sequences in the sample specify the same CDR3. This sample stems from a study of blood T cell repertoires in COVID-19. TCRdb keeps only in-frame clones here, not all; method: immunoSEQ multiplex PCR. The sample has under 150,000 clones; about four fifths are singletons. This CDR3 has 14 residues. Trimming removed 4 bases from V and 4 bases from J; junction bases left unmatched: 3. Looked up from germline, CDR1 is SGHRS and CDR2 is YFSETQ. The source material was peripheral blood. This clonotype originated in a man between 60 and 75 years old with acute or convalescent COVID-19. The chain has TRBV5-1 and TRBJ2-2; 8 bases agree with TRBD1. CDR3 sequence (DNA): TGCGCCAGCAGCCTCGACAGGGGCACCGGGGAGCTGTTTTTT. As protein: CASSLDRGTGELFF.